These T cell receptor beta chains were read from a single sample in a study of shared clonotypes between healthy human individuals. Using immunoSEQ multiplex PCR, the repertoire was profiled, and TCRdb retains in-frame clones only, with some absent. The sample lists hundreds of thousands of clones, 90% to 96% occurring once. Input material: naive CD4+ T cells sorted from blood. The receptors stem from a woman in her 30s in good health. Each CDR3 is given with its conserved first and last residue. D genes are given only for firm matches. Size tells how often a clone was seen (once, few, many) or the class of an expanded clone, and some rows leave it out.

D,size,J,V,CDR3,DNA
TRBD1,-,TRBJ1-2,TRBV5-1,CASSLGQPYGYTF,TGCGCCAGCAGCCTGGGACAGCCCTATGGCTACACCTTC
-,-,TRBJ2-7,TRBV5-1,CASSSTVGLDEQYF,TGCGCCAGCAGCTCGACAGTAGGTCTAGACGAGCAGTACTTC
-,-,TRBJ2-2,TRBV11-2,CASSPRGTGELFF,TGTGCCAGCAGCCCGCGGGGCACCGGGGAGCTGTTTTTT
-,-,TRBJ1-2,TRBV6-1,CASSDPDTETTF,TGTGCCAGCAGTGATCCGGACACGGAGACCACCTTC
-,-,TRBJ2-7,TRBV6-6,CASSYSKLSYEQYF,TGTGCCAGCAGTTACTCGAAGCTCTCCTACGAGCAGTACTTC
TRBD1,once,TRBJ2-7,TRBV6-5,CASSDDRDTYEQYF,TGTGCCAGCAGTGATGACAGGGACACCTACGAGCAGTACTTC
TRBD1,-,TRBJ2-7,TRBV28,CASSLSPHQQGSEQYF,TGTGCCAGCAGTTTATCACCCCATCAACAGGGGAGCGAGCAGTACTTC
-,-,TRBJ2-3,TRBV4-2,CASSQDLARSTDTQYF,TGTGCCAGCAGCCAAGATCTAGCCCGAAGCACAGATACGCAGTATTTT
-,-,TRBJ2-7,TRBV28,CASSFRGMGSF,TGTGCCAGCAGTTTCCGAGGGATGGGATCCTTC
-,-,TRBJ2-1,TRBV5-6,CASSLKGLSFFYEQFF,TGTGCCAGCAGCTTGAAAGGGCTTAGTTTCTTCTATGAGCAGTTCTTC
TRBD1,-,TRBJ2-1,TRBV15,CATSAGTGGYEQFF,TGTGCCACCAGCGCCGGGACAGGGGGTTATGAGCAGTTCTTC
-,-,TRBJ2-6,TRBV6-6,CASSYDRGSGANVLTF,TGTGCCAGCAGTTACGATAGGGGCTCTGGGGCCAACGTCCTGACTTTC
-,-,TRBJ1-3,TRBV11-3,CASSFSGRETIYF,TGTGCCAGCAGCTTTTCCGGGAGGGAAACCATATATTTT
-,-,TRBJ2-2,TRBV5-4,CASSTRTISNTGELFF,TGTGCCAGCAGCACCAGGACTATCTCGAACACCGGGGAGCTGTTTTTT
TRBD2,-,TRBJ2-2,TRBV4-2,CASSQDPGLAGLANTGELFF,TGTGCCAGCAGCCAAGATCCCGGACTAGCGGGCCTCGCGAACACCGGGGAGCTGTTTTTT
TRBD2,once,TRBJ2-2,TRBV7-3,CASSSSTSGNTGELFF,TGTGCCAGCAGCTCCTCGACTAGCGGGAACACCGGGGAGCTGTTTTTT
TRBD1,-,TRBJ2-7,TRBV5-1,CASSLGAPGTEKQYF,TGCGCCAGCAGCTTAGGGGCCCCGGGGACAGAGAAGCAGTACTTC
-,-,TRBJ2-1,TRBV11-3,CASSLGYNEQFF,TGTGCCAGCAGCTTAGGATACAATGAGCAGTTCTTC
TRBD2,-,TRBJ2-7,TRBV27,CASSLYQGGYEQYF,TGTGCCAGCAGTTTATATCAGGGAGGGTACGAGCAGTACTTC
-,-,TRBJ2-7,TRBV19,CASSSCERNHEQYF,TGTGCCAGTAGCTCCTGTGAGAGGAACCACGAGCAGTACTTC
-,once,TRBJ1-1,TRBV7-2,CASSPMEGSTEAFF,TGTGCCAGCAGCCCCATGGAGGGATCCACTGAAGCTTTCTTT
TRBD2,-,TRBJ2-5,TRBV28,CASSNKPLFSGRASETQYF,TGTGCCAGCAGTAACAAACCCTTGTTTAGCGGGAGGGCCTCAGAGACCCAGTACTTC
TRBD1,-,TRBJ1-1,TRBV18,CASSSRTGTEAFF,TGTGCCAGCTCATCGCGGACAGGGACTGAAGCTTTCTTT
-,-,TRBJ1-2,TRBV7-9,CASSLVAVKANYGYTF,TGTGCCAGCAGCTTAGTGGCAGTCAAGGCTAACTATGGCTACACCTTC
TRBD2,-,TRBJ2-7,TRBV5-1,CASSSSLAGGGPTEQYF,TGCGCCAGCTCCTCCTCTCTAGCGGGAGGTGGCCCCACCGAGCAGTACTTC
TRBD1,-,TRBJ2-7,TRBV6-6,CASSYRQGGEQYF,TGTGCCAGCAGTTATCGACAGGGCGGCGAGCAGTACTTC
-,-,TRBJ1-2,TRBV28,CASSLNTASNYGYTF,TGTGCCAGCAGCCTAAACACAGCGTCAAACTATGGCTACACCTTC
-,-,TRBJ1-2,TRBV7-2,CASSLTGGNQGMANYGYTF,TGTGCCAGCAGCTTAACGGGGGGAAATCAGGGGATGGCTAACTATGGCTACACCTTC
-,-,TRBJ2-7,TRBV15,CATSRVGGSYEQYF,TGTGCCACCAGCAGAGTGGGCGGCTCCTACGAGCAGTACTTC
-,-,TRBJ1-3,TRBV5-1,CASSLGLSSGTIYF,TGCGCCAGCAGTCTGGGGCTTTCATCGGGCACCATATATTTT
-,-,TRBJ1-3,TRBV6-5,CASGRQSGGNTIYF,TGTGCCAGCGGACGACAGTCGGGAGGAAACACCATATATTTT
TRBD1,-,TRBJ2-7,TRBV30,CAWSIRGIDEQYF,TGTGCCTGGAGTATCAGGGGGATCGACGAGCAGTACTTC
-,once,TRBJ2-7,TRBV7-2,CASSLFGAGAPIEQYF,TGTGCCAGCAGCTTGTTTGGGGCGGGCGCTCCCATCGAGCAGTACTTC
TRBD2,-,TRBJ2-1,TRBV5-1,CASSTSGTSVNNEQFF,TGCGCCAGCAGCACCTCCGGGACTAGCGTCAACAATGAGCAGTTCTTC
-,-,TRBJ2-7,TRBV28,CASSFSYEQYF,TGTGCCAGCAGTTTCTCCTACGAGCAGTACTTC
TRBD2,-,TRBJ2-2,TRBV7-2,CASSLIGGRAGDTGELFF,TGTGCCAGCAGCTTAATCGGCGGGAGGGCCGGGGACACCGGGGAGCTGTTTTTT
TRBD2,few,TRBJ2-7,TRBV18,CASSPSSGTTYEQYF,TGTGCCAGCTCACCCTCTAGCGGGACAACCTACGAGCAGTACTTC
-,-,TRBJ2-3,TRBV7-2,CASSPLVAHTDTQYF,TGTGCCAGCAGCCCCCTAGTAGCGCACACAGATACGCAGTATTTT
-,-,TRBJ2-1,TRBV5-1,CASSGGDSNEQFF,TGCGCCAGCAGCGGAGGGGACAGCAATGAGCAGTTCTTC
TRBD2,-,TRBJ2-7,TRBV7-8,CASSLRREMAYEQYF,TGTGCCAGCAGCTTACGGCGGGAGATGGCCTACGAGCAGTACTTC
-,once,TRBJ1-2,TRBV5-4,CASSTQQSNYGYTF,TGTGCCAGCAGCACGCAACAGTCTAACTATGGCTACACCTTC
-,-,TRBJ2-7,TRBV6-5,CASRGISYEQYF,TGTGCCAGCAGGGGGATTTCCTACGAGCAGTACTTC
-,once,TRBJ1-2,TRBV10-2,CASSVELRGYTF,TGCGCCAGCAGCGTGGAGCTGCGGGGCTACACCTTC
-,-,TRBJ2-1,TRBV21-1,CASSKGGGPANEQFF,TGTGCCAGCAGCAAAGGAGGGGGGCCGGCCAATGAGCAGTTCTTC
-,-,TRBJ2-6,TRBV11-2,CASSLGGLSNRANVLTF,TGTGCCAGCAGCTTAGGTGGTCTTTCTAATAGGGCCAACGTCCTGACTTTC
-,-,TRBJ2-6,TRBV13,CASSNSGANVLTF,TGTGCCAGCAGTAACTCTGGGGCCAACGTCCTGACTTTC
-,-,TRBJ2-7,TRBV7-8,CASSLEEGAVLFPYEQYF,TGTGCCAGCAGCTTAGAGGAGGGCGCAGTGCTATTCCCCTACGAGCAGTACTTC
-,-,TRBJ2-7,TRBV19,CASSIGKDYEQYF,TGTGCCAGTAGTATAGGGAAGGACTACGAGCAGTACTTC
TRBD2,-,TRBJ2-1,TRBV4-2,CASRPNPGLENEQFF,TGTGCCAGCAGACCTAACCCGGGACTAGAAAATGAGCAGTTCTTC
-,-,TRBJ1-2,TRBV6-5,CASRGSNYGYTF,TGTGCCAGCCGGGGAAGTAACTATGGCTACACCTTC
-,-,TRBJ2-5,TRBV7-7,CASSTVLGQETQYF,TGTGCCAGCAGCACCGTTCTCGGCCAAGAGACCCAGTACTTC
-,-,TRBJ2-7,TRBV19,CASSITGGLTYEQYF,TGTGCCAGTAGTATTACAGGGGGACTAACCTACGAGCAGTACTTC
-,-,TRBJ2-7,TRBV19,CASSIEGSHYEQYF,TGTGCCAGTAGTATTGAGGGGTCTCATTACGAGCAGTACTTC
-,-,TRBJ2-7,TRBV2,CASSVGVPFYEQYF,TGTGCCAGCAGTGTCGGGGTACCTTTCTACGAGCAGTACTTC
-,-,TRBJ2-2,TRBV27,CASSWQTGELFF,TGTGCCAGCAGTTGGCAAACCGGGGAGCTGTTTTTT
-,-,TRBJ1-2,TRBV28,CASSLGRRDNYGYTF,TGTGCCAGCAGTTTGGGCAGGCGAGATAACTATGGCTACACCTTC
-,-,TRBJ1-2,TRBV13,CASSSDSPGDYGYTF,TGTGCCAGCAGCTCTGACAGCCCCGGGGACTATGGCTACACCTTC